This T cell receptor (beta chain) was sequenced during a study of T cell repertoires in cytomegalovirus infection. Whole-study context: In public TCR beta signatures, there were indications of both CMV infection and matching HLA type. Whole-study results and caveats: Identification of carriers of CMV plus the relevant HLA was achieved through cumulative public TCR beta family frequency. Predominance within the ex vivo response was attributable to HLA-C-restricted CMV-specific TCR beta clonotypes.

The CDR3 runs to 16 residues. V lost 2 bases, J lost 4 bases, and 17 bases lay in between. Germline CDR1 is SGHVS and CDR2 is FQNEAQ. This clonotype was observed many times. Its antigen is unknown. TCRdb ran MiXCR on the reads and lists one entry per CDR3 protein. The table includes around 900,000 distinct CDR3 sequences, around 30% detected once. The clonotype was recovered from a human donor in good health (CMV status not recorded). Some clones in this sample may be carry-over from other donors' samples. V is TRBV7-8 and J is TRBJ2-5; D could derive from TRBD1 or TRBD2 (6 bases each). Here the sequenced sample was cultured CD8+ T cells from PBMCs, taken from culture after CMV antigen stimulation. The CDR3 spells CASSLRGPYTRETQYF. Here the CDR3 DNA reads TGTGCCAGCAGCTTACGGGGGCCGTACACACGAGAGACCCAGTACTTC.